A single sample is the source of the 8 T cell receptor beta chains below, sequenced in a study of response to subunit inactivated influenza vaccine. Each CDR3 protein is one row after TCRdb ran MiXCR on the RT-PCR reads. The sample holds about 700,000 distinct CDR3 sequences, 11% to 15% seen once. Sequenced here: PBMCs from blood, sampled roughly 2 weeks before vaccination. The receptors stem from a man aged 50 to 59 who received an inactivated influenza vaccine.

This clonotype turned up a few times. CDR3: CASSLTVNQPQHF. The CDR3 DNA reads as TGTGCCAGCAGCTTAACGGTCAATCAGCCCCAGCATTTT. This chain connects TRBV7-2 to TRBJ1-5; no definite D call. The CDR3 length is 13 residues. V lost 2 bases and J lost 3, with 5 bases in between. Germline V gene data show CDR1 as SGHTA and CDR2 as FQGNSA.

This clonotype was observed a few times. V and J are TRBV18 and TRBJ2-3; 8 nucleotides match TRBD1. The CDR3 sequence is 16 residues long. The V segment lost 4 bases and the J segment 0 bases; nucleotides outside the gene matches: 6. Germline V gene lookup returns CDR1 KGHSH and CDR2 LQKENI. The CDR3 protein is CASSRATGASTDTQYF. The DNA for the CDR3 is TGTGCCAGCTCACGCGCGACAGGGGCGAGCACAGATACGCAGTATTTT.

J is TRBJ2-5 and V is TRBV7-2; D gene unclear. V dropped 8 bases and J dropped 5 bases, with 9 bases sitting between them. Per the germline V gene, CDR1 is SGHTA and CDR2 is FQGNSA. CDR3 length: 11 amino acids. The chain's CDR3 is CASEKAETQYF. CDR3 bases: TGTGCCAGCGAGAAAGCGGAGACCCAGTACTTC.

The chain is built from TRBV5-1 and TRBJ2-3; 8 nucleotides align to TRBD2. Germline loops: CDR1 SGHRS, CDR2 YFSETQ. This CDR3 is built from 13 residues. J lost 6 bases, V lost 7 bases, and 7 bases had no gene match. CDR3 DNA sequence: TGCGCCAGCCAGCGGGGGAGAAGGGATACGCAGTATTTT. Translation gives CASQRGRRDTQYF.

The chain combines TRBV9 with TRBJ1-1; 7 nucleotides agree with TRBD1. V lost 4 bases and J lost 1; bases outside the gene matches: 7. There are 15 residues in the CDR3. The germline V gene has CDR1 SGDLS and CDR2 YYNGEE. The CDR3 DNA sequence: TGTGCCAGCAGCACAAGCAGGGGGGCGAACACTGAAGCTTTCTTT. Protein: CASSTSRGANTEAFF.

The chain links TRBV3-1 to TRBJ2-1; 9 bases are a match to TRBD2. CDR1 and CDR2 (germline): LGHDT, YNNKEL (reference sequence). The V gene end was trimmed by 6 bases and the J gene end by 10 bases; junction bases not matched to a gene: 13. The CDR3 runs 15 residues. The CDR3 nucleotides read TGTGCCAGCAGACGAGCTAGCGGGAAGACTCGGGAGCAGTTCTTC. It is translated as CASRRASGKTREQFF.

The V call is TRBV5-5, the J call TRBJ1-2, with a possible D match to TRBD1 (6 bases). Trimming shortened V by 4 bases and J by 6 bases, and 19 bases separated the two germline ends. The CDR3 has 15 amino acids. Germline V gene data show CDR1 as SGHKS and CDR2 as YYEKEE (reference sequence). The DNA for the CDR3 is TGTGCCAGCAGCCCCCACAGGGAGGGGGTGAATGGCTACACCTTC. Protein product: CASSPHREGVNGYTF.

CDR3 DNA sequence: TGTGCCAGCAGCTTCCTCAGGGGGGACAATCAGCCCCAGCATTTT. This translates into CASSFLRGDNQPQHF. V is TRBV7-8 and J is TRBJ1-5, with 7 bases that match TRBD1. With V trimmed by 3 bases and J by 3 bases, 5 bases remained unmatched. This CDR3 spans 15 amino acids. Looked up from germline, CDR1 is SGHVS and CDR2 is FQNEAQ.